The sample holds many counts of the clone carrying this TCR beta chain. Stated time point: pre-sensitization, week 0. Described treatment: therapeutic diphenylcyclopropenone sensitization with weekly scalp DPC. TCRdb re-called the RACE reads with MiXCR, one entry per CDR3 protein. The sample comprises over 300,000 distinct CDR3 sequences, around 5.5% of which are singletons, and 2% to 3% rests with the top ten. The data are from a study of human T cells and chemical hapten exposure. The CDR3 has 12 amino acids. The V and J ends lost 0 bases and 6 bases respectively, with 9 bases between them. The germline V gene encodes CDR1 SQVTM and CDR2 ANQGSEA.

The sequencing here drew on whole blood, taken in connection with sensitization to the hapten diphenylcyclopropenone (DPC). This TCR derives from a woman aged 50 to 60 with alopecia areata. Some clones in this sample may be carry-over from other donors' samples. This rearrangement joins TRBV29-1 to TRBJ2-7; tentatively, D is TRBD1 or TRBD2 (5 bases each). The CDR3 DNA reads as TGCAGCGTTGAAGATGGGGGTCCCGAGCAGTACTTC. Protein: CSVEDGGPEQYF.